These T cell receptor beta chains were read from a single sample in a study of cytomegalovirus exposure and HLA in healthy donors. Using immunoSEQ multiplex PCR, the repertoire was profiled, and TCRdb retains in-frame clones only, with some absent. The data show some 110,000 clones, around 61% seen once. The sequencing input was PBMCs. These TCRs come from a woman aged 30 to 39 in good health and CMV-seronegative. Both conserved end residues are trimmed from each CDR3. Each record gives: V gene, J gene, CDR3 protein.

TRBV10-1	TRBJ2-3	ASRDREKDTQY
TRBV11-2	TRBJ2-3	ASSLGLRGSQY
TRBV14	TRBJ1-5	ASSQFPNQPQH
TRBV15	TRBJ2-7	VTSRDVVGQGGSYEQY
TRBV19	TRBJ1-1	ASSDTSNTEAF
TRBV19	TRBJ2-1	ASSIGVAYYNEQF
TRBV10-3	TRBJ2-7	AISEWTGSYEQY
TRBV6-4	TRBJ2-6	ASSSQGTGANVLT
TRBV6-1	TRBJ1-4	ASSEVDSNEKLF
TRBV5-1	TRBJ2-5	ASSLVAGAQETQY
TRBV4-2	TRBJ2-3	ASSQLIAGGTDTQY
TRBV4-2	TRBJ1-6	ASSQGQGDNSPLH
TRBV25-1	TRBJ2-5	ASSVPTSWQETQY
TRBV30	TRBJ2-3	AWSGDYTNTDTQY
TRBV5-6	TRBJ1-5	ASSLVLSPDQPQH
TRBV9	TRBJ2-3	ASNSLAGAGTDTQY
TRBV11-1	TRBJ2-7	ASSLVAGMTSYEQY
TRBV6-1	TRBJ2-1	ASSDRLARLF
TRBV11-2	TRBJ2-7	ASSHNRGEQY
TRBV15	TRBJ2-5	ATSRVREETQY
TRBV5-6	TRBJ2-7	ASSFDRASYEQY
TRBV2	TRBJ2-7	ASSKLYEQY
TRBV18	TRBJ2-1	ASSSTGVNSYNEQF
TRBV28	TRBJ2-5	ASSLLSAGRETQY
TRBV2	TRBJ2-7	ASTGTSHYEQY
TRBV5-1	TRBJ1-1	ASSLGGMNTEAF
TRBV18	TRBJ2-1	ASSPGPPYNEQF
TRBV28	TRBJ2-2	ASSFSLAGTGIGGELF
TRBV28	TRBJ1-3	ATVRQGRSGNTIY
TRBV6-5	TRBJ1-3	ASSYSEGLSGNTIY
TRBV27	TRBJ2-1	ACRRTSGRLLNEQF
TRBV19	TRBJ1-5	ASSSGQAVRHQPQH
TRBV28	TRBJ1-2	ASSYTGGYGYT
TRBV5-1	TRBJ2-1	ASRLAGSSYNEQF
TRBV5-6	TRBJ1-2	ASSQGSGYT
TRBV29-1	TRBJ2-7	SASQGFNEQY
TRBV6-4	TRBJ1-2	ASSDRDRGSGGYT
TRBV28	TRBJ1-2	ASSFYLGGYGYT
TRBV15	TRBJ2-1	ATSSSGQELSEQF
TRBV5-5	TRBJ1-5	ASSLVGAQQPQH
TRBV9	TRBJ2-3	ASSVASGSTDTQY
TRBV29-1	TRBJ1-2	SADRGRNYGYT
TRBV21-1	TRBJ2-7	ASAGTVWYEQY
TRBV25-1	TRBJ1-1	ASSESTVMNTEAF
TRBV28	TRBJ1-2	ASSPLDRGPNYGYT
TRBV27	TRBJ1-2	ASSLDRARYGYT